A single sample is the source of the 10 T cell receptor beta chains below, sequenced in a study of early T cells in non-severe SARS-CoV-2 infection. Using its own MiXCR run on the 5' RACE reads, TCRdb lists one record per CDR3 protein. The sample includes 55,000 to 70,000 distinct CDR3 sequences, 4.9% seen only once; the top ten take 4% to 5%. The sample was whole blood. The receptors were sampled from an adult who was a healthcare worker with PCR-confirmed SARS-CoV-2 infection or an uninfected control (not recorded which).

This clonotype was observed at least ten times. The gene calls are TRBV20-1 and TRBJ1-6; 7 bases align to TRBD1. V dropped 7 bases and J dropped 10; count of bases not matched to a gene: 10. The germline gives CDR1 DFQATT, CDR2 SNEGSKA (reference sequence). The CDR3 is made up of 13 amino acids. The CDR3 reads CSVVDRADSPLHF. Written as DNA, the CDR3 is TGCAGTGTTGTAGACAGGGCGGACTCACCCCTCCACTTT.

This clonotype was detected a few times. V and J are TRBV5-4 and TRBJ1-1; D gene ambiguous. The CDR3 runs 15 residues. Germline V gene lookup returns CDR1 SGHNT and CDR2 YYREEE (reference sequence). V gave up 0 bases and J gave up 0 bases, with 9 bases separating them. The CDR3 DNA follows: TGTGCCAGCAGCTTGGTCGGGGTGATGAACACTGAAGCTTTCTTT. Translation gives CASSLVGVMNTEAFF.

This clonotype was detected many times. This rearrangement joins TRBV28 to TRBJ1-1; TRBD1 is a possible D gene (6 bases). The CDR3 loop spans 13 amino acids. In germline, CDR1 is MDHEN, CDR2 SYDVKM. With 7 bases removed from V and 5 bases from J, the gap between germline ends came to 14 bases. CDR3 residues: CASNAGARTEAFF. CDR3 sequence (DNA): TGTGCCAGCAACGCAGGGGCGCGAACTGAAGCTTTCTTT.

This clonotype came up many times. V usage is TRBV27 and J usage is TRBJ2-6, with TRBD1 matching over 11 bases. Looked up from germline, CDR1 is MNHEY and CDR2 is SMNVEV (reference sequence). With 3 bases clipped from V and 3 bases from J, the junction kept 10 bases outside the gene matches. The CDR3 is 19 residues long. CDR3 sequence: CASSLSGDRGLVGANVLTF. CDR3 coding DNA: TGTGCCAGCAGTTTGTCAGGGGACAGGGGGTTGGTTGGGGCCAACGTCCTGACTTTC.

This clonotype occurred many times. J is TRBJ2-7 and V is TRBV20-1; tentatively, D is TRBD2 (6 bases). Germline V lookup: CDR1 DFQATT, CDR2 SNEGSKA (reference sequence). Trimming removed 2 bases from V and 5 bases from J, with 13 bases in between. The length of the CDR3 is 13 residues. The DNA for the CDR3 is TGCAGTGCTAGAAGATCTGGCGGGAACGAGCAGTACTTC. Translated, it gives CSARRSGGNEQYF.

At least ten counts were recorded for this clonotype. The J gene is TRBJ2-7, the V gene TRBV6-2 or TRBV6-3, with D perhaps matching TRBD2 (6 bases). The CDR3 has 16 residues. Germline CDR1 and CDR2: MNHEY and SVGEGT. Trimming removed 6 bases from V and 9 bases from J, with 27 bases in between. CDR3 loop: CASSLPYLDPSGGQYF. In DNA, the CDR3 is TGTGCCAGCAGCCTCCCCTACCTTGACCCTTCCGGGGGGCAGTACTTC.

This clonotype was seen many times. J is TRBJ2-7 and V is TRBV20-1; 10 bases align to TRBD2. The CDR3 has 14 residues. The junction had 6 bases not matched to a gene; V was cut back by 7 bases and J by 0 bases. Per the germline V gene, CDR1 is DFQATT and CDR2 is SNEGSKA (reference sequence). CDR3 protein: CSVRERGGSYEQYF. CDR3 nucleotide sequence: TGCAGTGTAAGGGAGCGGGGGGGCTCCTACGAGCAGTACTTC.

This clonotype was detected many times. The chain employs TRBV19 and TRBJ2-1; 11 bases align to TRBD2. V shed 6 bases, J shed 4 bases, and the junction held 5 bases outside the gene matches. This CDR3 region has 15 residues. Germline-derived CDR1 and CDR2 are LNHDA and SQIVND (reference sequence). CDR3 nucleotide sequence: TGTGCCAGTAGGCTCGCTAGCGGGGGGTACAATGAGCAGTTCTTC. It translates to CASRLASGGYNEQFF.

The chain carries TRBV2 and TRBJ2-7; TRBD1 aligns across 10 bases. V dropped 7 bases and J dropped 4; count of bases not matched to a gene: 4. The CDR3 consists of 13 residues. CDR1 is SNHLY, CDR2 FYNNEI, per germline. The CDR3 is CASKRDRGYEQYF. In DNA form, the CDR3 reads TGTGCCAGCAAGCGGGACAGGGGTTACGAGCAGTACTTC.

Ten or more counts support this clonotype. The genes are TRBV19 and TRBJ2-3; no firm D call. This CDR3 comprises 14 residues. CDR1 and CDR2 (germline): LNHDA, SQIVND (reference sequence). V lost 6 bases, J lost 0 bases, and 10 bases lay in between. The CDR3 sequence: CASRLYASTDTQYF. The CDR3 DNA reads as TGTGCCAGTAGGCTGTACGCTAGCACAGATACGCAGTATTTT. The full variable domain, with the rest looked up from reference TRBV19 and TRBJ2-3, is DGGITQSPKYLFRKEGQNVTLSCEQNLNHDAMYWYRQDPGQGLRLIYYSQIVNDFQKGDIAEGYSVSREKKESFPLTVTSAQKNPTAFYLCASRLYASTDTQYFGPGTRLTVL.